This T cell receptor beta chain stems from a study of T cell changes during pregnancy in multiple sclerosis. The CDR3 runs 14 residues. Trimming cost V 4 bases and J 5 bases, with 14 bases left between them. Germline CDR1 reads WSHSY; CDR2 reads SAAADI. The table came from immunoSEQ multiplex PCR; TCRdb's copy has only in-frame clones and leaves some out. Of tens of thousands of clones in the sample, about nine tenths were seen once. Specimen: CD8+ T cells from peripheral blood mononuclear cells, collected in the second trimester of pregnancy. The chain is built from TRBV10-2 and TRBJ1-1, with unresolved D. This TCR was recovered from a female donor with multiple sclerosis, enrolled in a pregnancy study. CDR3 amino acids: CASSVRGSVTEAFF. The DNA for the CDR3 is TGCGCCAGCAGTGTAAGAGGGTCGGTTACTGAAGCTTTCTTT.